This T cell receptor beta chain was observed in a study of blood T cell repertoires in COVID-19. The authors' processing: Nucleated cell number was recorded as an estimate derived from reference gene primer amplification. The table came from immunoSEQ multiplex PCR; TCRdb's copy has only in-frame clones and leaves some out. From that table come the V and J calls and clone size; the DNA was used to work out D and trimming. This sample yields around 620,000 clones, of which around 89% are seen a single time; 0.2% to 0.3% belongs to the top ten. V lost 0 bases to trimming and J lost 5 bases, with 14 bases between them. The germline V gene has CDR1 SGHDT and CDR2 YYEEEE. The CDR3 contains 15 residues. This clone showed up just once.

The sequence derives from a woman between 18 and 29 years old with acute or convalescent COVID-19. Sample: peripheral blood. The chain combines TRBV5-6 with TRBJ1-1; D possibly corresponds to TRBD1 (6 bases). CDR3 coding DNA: TGTGCCAGCAGCTTGGGTGTGGGGGCAGGGACTGAAGCTTTCTTT. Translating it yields CASSLGVGAGTEAFF.